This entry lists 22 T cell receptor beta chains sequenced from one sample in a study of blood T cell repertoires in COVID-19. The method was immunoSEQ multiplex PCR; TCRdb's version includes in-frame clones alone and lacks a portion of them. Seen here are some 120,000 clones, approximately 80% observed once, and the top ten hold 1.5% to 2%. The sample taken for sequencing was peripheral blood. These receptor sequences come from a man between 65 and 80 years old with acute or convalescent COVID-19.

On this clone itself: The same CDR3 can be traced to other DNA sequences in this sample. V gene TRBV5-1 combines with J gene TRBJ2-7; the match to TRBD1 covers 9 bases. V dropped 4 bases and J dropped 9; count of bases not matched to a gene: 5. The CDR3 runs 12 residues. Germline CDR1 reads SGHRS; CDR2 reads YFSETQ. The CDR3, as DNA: TGCGCCAGCAGCCGCACAGGGGGCGGGCAGTACTTC. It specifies CASSRTGGGQYF.

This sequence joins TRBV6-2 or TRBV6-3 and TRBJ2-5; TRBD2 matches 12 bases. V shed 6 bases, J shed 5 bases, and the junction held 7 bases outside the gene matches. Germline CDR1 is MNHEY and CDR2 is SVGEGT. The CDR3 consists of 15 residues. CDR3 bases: TGTGCCAGCAGCCGGACTAGCGGGGTCGGGGAGACCCAGTACTTC. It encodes CASSRTSGVGETQYF.

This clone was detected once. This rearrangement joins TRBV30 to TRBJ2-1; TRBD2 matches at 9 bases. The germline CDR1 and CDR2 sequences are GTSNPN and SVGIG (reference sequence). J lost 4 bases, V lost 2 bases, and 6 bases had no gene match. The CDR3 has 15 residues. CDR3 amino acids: CAWSLGGGAYNEQFF. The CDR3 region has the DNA TGTGCCTGGAGTCTCGGCGGGGGGGCATACAATGAGCAGTTCTTC.

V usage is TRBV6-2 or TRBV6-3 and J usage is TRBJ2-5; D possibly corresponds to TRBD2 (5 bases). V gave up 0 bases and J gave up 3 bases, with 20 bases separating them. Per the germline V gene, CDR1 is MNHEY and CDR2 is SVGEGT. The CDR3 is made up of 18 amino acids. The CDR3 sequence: CASSYSLGFGSGKETQYF. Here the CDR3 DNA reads TGTGCCAGCAGTTACTCCCTGGGTTTTGGGAGCGGAAAAGAGACCCAGTACTTC.

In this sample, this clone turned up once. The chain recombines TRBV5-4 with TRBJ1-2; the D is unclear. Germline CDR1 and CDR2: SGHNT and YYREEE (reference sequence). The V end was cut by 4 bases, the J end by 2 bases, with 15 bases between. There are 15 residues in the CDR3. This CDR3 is CASSIPERANYGYTF. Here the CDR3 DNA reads TGTGCCAGCAGCATCCCCGAGAGGGCCAACTATGGCTACACCTTC.

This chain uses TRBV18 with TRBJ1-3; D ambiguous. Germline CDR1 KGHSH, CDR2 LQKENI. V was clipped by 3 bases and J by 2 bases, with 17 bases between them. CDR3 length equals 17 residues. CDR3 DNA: TGTGCCAGCTCACCCCAGTGGGAGAGGGTCCCTGGAAACACCATATATTTT. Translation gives CASSPQWERVPGNTIYF.

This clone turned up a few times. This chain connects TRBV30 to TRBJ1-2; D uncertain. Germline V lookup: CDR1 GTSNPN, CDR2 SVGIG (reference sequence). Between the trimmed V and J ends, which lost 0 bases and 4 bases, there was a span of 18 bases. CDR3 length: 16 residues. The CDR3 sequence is CAWSVLRRAEIYGYTF. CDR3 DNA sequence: TGTGCCTGGAGTGTACTGAGACGAGCGGAGATCTATGGCTACACCTTC.

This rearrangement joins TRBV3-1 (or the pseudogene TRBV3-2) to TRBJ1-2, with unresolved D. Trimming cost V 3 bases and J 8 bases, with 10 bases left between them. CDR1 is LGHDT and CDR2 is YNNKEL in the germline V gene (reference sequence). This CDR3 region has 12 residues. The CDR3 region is CASSQGGVGYTF. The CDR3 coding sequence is TGTGCCAGCAGCCAGGGAGGAGTGGGCTACACCTTC.

The CDR3 DNA is TGTGCCAGCAGCTCCAGGGGTGTTACTGGAAACACCATATATTTT. Its translation: CASSSRGVTGNTIYF. The V and J genes are TRBV7-6 and TRBJ1-3; a possible D gene is TRBD1 (6 bases). Looked up from germline, CDR1 is SGHVS and CDR2 is FNYEAQ. Trimming shortened V by 4 bases and J by 2 bases, and 12 bases separated the two germline ends. This CDR3 comprises 15 residues.

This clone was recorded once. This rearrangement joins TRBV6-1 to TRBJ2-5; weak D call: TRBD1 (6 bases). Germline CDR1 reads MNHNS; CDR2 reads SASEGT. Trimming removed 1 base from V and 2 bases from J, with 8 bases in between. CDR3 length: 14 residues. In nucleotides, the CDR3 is TGTGCCAGCAGTGAAGGAAGGGGGCAAGAGACCCAGTACTTC. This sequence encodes CASSEGRGQETQYF.

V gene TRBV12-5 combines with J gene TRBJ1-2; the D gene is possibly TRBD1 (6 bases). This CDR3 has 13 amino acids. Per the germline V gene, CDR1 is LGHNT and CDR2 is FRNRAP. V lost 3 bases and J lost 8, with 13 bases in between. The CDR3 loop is CASGLGGVEGYTF. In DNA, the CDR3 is TGTGCTAGTGGTTTAGGGGGAGTTGAGGGCTACACCTTC. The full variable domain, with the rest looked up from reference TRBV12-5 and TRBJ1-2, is DARVTQTPRHKVTEMGQEVTMRCQPILGHNTVFWYRQTMMQGLELLAYFRNRAPLDDSGMPKDRFSAEMPDATLATLKIQPSEPRDSAVYFCASGLGGVEGYTFGSGTRLTVV.

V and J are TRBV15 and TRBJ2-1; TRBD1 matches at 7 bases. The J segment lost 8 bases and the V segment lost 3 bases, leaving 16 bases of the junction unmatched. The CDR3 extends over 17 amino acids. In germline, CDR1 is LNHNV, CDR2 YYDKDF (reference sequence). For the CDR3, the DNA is TGTGCCACCAGCAGTCCCTTTACGCTGACAGGGTCGGATGAGCAGTTCTTC. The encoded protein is CATSSPFTLTGSDEQFF.

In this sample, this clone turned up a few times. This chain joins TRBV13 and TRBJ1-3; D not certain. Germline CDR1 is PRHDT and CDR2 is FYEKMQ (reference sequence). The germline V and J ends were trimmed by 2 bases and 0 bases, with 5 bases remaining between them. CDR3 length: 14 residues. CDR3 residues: CASSLQSSGNTIYF. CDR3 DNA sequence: TGTGCCAGCAGCTTACAGTCCTCTGGAAACACCATATATTTT.

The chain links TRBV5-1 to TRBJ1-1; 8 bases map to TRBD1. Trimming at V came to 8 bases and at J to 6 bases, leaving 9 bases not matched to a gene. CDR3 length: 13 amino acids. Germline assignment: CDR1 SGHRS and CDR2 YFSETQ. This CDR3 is CASSGQGGSEAFF. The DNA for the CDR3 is TGCGCCAGTTCTGGACAGGGAGGGTCTGAAGCTTTCTTT.

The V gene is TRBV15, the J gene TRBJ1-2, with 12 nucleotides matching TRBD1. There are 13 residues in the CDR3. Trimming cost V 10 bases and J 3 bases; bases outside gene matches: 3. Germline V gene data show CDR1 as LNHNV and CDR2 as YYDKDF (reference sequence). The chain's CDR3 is CAIGTGGHYGYTF. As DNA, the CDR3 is TGTGCCATAGGGACAGGGGGCCACTATGGCTACACCTTC.

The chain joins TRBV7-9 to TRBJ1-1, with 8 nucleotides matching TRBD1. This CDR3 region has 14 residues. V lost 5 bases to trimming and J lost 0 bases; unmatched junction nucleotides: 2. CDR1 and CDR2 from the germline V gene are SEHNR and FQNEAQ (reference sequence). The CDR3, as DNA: TGTGCCAGCAGCGAGACAGGGGTGAACACTGAAGCTTTCTTT. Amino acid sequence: CASSETGVNTEAFF.

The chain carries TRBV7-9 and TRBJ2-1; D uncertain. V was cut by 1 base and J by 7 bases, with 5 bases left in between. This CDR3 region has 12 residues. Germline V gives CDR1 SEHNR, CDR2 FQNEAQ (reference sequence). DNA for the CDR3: TGTGCCAGCAGCTTAGTCGGGAATGAGCAGTTCTTC. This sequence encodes CASSLVGNEQFF.

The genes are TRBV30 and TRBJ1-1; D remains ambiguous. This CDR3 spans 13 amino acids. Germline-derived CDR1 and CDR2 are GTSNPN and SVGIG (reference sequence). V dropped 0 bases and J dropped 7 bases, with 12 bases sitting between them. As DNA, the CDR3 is TGTGCCTGGAGTGTACGCAGATACCTTGAAGCTTTCTTT. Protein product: CAWSVRRYLEAFF.

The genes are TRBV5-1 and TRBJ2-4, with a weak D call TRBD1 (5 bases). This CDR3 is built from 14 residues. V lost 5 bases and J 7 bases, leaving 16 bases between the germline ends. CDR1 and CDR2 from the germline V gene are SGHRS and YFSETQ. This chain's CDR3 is CASREGFGANIQYF. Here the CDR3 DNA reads TGCGCCAGCAGGGAAGGTTTTGGGGCGAACATTCAGTACTTC.

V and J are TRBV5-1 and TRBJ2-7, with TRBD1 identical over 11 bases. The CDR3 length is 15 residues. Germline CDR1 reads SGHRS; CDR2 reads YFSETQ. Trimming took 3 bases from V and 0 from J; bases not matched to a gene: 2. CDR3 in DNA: TGCGCCAGCAGCTACGGGACAGGGGGCTCCTACGAGCAGTACTTC. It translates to CASSYGTGGSYEQYF. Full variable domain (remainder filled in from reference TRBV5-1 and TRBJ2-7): KAGVTQTPRYLIKTRGQQVTLSCSPISGHRSVSWYQQTPGQGLQFLFEYFSETQRNKGNFPGRFSGRQFSNSRSEMNVSTLELGDSALYLCASSYGTGGSYEQYFGPGTRLTVT.

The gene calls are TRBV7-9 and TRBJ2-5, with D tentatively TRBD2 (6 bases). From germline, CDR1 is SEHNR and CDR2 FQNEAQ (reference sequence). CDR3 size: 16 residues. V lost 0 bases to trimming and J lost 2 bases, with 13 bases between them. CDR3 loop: CASSLASGLPQETQYF. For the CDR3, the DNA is TGTGCCAGCAGCTTAGCGTCCGGACTACCACAAGAGACCCAGTACTTC.

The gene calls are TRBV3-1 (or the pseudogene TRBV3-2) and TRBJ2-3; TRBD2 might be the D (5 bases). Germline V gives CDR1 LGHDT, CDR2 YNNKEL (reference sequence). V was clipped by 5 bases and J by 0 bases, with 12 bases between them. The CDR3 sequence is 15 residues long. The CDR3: CASSTRTSSTDTQYF. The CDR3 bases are TGTGCCAGCAGCACCCGGACTTCTAGCACAGATACGCAGTATTTT.